Listed below are T cell receptor beta chains from one sample, sequenced in a study of blood T cell repertoires in COVID-19. TCRdb's copy holds only in-frame clones and misses some; the assay was immunoSEQ multiplex PCR. The data show around 480,000 clones, roughly nine tenths seen once. The material sequenced was PBMCs or T cells enriched from blood (not recorded which). These receptors were obtained from a woman aged 18-29 years who had recovered from COVID-19. Each CDR3 is given with its conserved first and last residue. D genes are given only for firm matches. Some rows mark clone size as missing; the rest say once, few, many or name a class of expanded clone.

d_call,v_call,j_call,cdr3_length,clone_size,cdr3_nt,cdr3_aa
.,TRBV11-2,TRBJ1-1,13,.,TGTGCCAGCAGCCCGAGCGTGGGAGCTGAAGCTTTCTTT,CASSPSVGAEAFF
.,TRBV11-2,TRBJ2-3,14,.,TGTGCCAGCAGCTTAGGGGTAGGAGGGGATACGCAGTATTTT,CASSLGVGGDTQYF
TRBD1,TRBV12-5,TRBJ1-2,14,.,TGTGCTAGTGGCGCAGACAGGGGATGGAGTGGCTACACCTTC,CASGADRGWSGYTF
.,TRBV11-2,TRBJ2-7,15,few,TGTGCCAGCAGCTTAGTCGGGGGTATTGGGTACGAGCAGTACTTC,CASSLVGGIGYEQYF
.,TRBV7-2,TRBJ2-2,12,.,TGTGCCAGCACCCGAGACACCGGGGAGCTGTTTTTT,CASTRDTGELFF
TRBD1,TRBV6-6,TRBJ1-2,15,.,TGTGCCAGCCGCGACTCCGGGGGACAGGGTTATGGCTACACCTTC,CASRDSGGQGYGYTF
TRBD1,TRBV7-9,TRBJ2-7,15,.,TGTGCCAGCAGCTTACTGGGACAGAGCGATTACGAGCAGTACTTC,CASSLLGQSDYEQYF
TRBD1,TRBV24-1,TRBJ1-2,14,.,TGTGCCACCACCGGGACAGGGAAAAACTATGGCTACACCTTC,CATTGTGKNYGYTF
.,TRBV9,TRBJ1-2,15,.,TGTGCCAGCAGCGCGGGAGGGGCTCCCCTCTATGGCTACACCTTC,CASSAGGAPLYGYTF
TRBD1,TRBV7-2,TRBJ1-2,16,.,TGTGCCAGCAGCTTAGCGGGGGGACAGATAAACTATGGCTACACCTTC,CASSLAGGQINYGYTF
TRBD1,TRBV5-1,TRBJ1-5,15,.,TGCGCCAGCAGCCCCCGGACAGGGGGCAATCAGCCCCAGCATTTT,CASSPRTGGNQPQHF
.,TRBV30,TRBJ1-3,14,.,TGTGCCTGGAGTTCTCCGGGGGCTGGAAACACCATATATTTT,CAWSSPGAGNTIYF
TRBD1,TRBV5-1,TRBJ2-1,14,.,TGCGCCAGCAGCTGGGACAGGGAATGGGATGAGCAGTTCTTC,CASSWDREWDEQFF
.,TRBV11-2,TRBJ1-6,13,.,TGTGCCAGCAGCGACAGCGAGAATTCACCCCTCCACTTT,CASSDSENSPLHF
TRBD1,TRBV5-1,TRBJ1-2,14,once,TGCGCCAGCAGCTTGGGAGACAGGGAATATGGCTACACCTTC,CASSLGDREYGYTF
.,TRBV30,TRBJ1-4,13,.,TGTGCCTGGAGTGTGGTTAGGGGGGAAAAACTGTTTTTT,CAWSVVRGEKLFF
TRBD1,TRBV7-2,TRBJ2-2,15,.,TGTGCCAGCAGTTCACAGGGGGCAGGCACCGGGGAGCTGTTTTTT,CASSSQGAGTGELFF
.,TRBV28,TRBJ1-1,14,few,TGTGCCAGCATTGAAGGGGTAAGGAACACTGAAGCTTTCTTT,CASIEGVRNTEAFF
TRBD2,TRBV4-1,TRBJ2-5,14,once,TGCGCCAGCAGCCGCGGGAGTGACGCCGAGTCCCAGTACTTC,CASSRGSDAESQYF
.,TRBV3-1/TRBV3-2,TRBJ1-2,13,.,TGTGCCAGCAGCTCTAGGCGGAGTTATGGCTACACCTTC,CASSSRRSYGYTF
.,TRBV12-3/TRBV12-4,TRBJ1-5,13,.,TGTGCCAGCAGTTTTGGGGGGAATCAGCCCCAGCATTTT,CASSFGGNQPQHF
.,TRBV6-6,TRBJ1-2,14,.,TGTGCCAGCATCCCGTCGGACAGATACTATGGCTACACCTTC,CASIPSDRYYGYTF
.,TRBV3-1/TRBV3-2,TRBJ2-3,14,.,TGTGCCAGCAGCCCCAAACATGCCACAGATACGCAGTATTTT,CASSPKHATDTQYF
TRBD1,TRBV3-1/TRBV3-2,TRBJ1-2,14,.,TGTGCCAGCTCGGGACAGGGGATATTGGGTGGCTACACCTTC,CASSGQGILGGYTF
TRBD1,TRBV19,TRBJ1-5,15,.,TGTGCCAGTAGTCCGGACGGGACAGGGAATCAGCCCCAGCATTTT,CASSPDGTGNQPQHF
TRBD1,TRBV5-4,TRBJ1-2,15,.,TGTGCCAGCAGCTTGGCCGGGACAGGGGGCTCTGGCTACACCTTC,CASSLAGTGGSGYTF
TRBD1,TRBV19,TRBJ1-2,14,.,TGTGCCACCCAGGACAGGGGGCTACTGAATGGCTACACCTTC,CATQDRGLLNGYTF
TRBD1,TRBV2,TRBJ2-4,14,.,TGTGCCAGCACACCGGGACAGGACGGGAACATTCAGTACTTC,CASTPGQDGNIQYF
TRBD2,TRBV9,TRBJ2-3,15,.,TGTGCCAGCAGCGTCGGCGGGGGGGATCCAGATACGCAGTATTTT,CASSVGGGDPDTQYF
TRBD1,TRBV19,TRBJ1-2,15,.,TGTGCCAGTACTGAGGCGGGACAGACTTACTATGGCTACACCTTC,CASTEAGQTYYGYTF
.,TRBV29-1,TRBJ2-1,11,once,TGCAGCGCCGGGGTTAGCAATGAGCAGTTCTTC,CSAGVSNEQFF
TRBD1,TRBV9,TRBJ2-7,16,.,TGTGCCAGCAGCGCCGGGACAGGGGTAAATACCAACGAGCAGTACTTC,CASSAGTGVNTNEQYF
.,TRBV5-4,TRBJ2-7,13,.,TGTGCCAGCAGCCCGAGGGACTTGGGGGAGCAGTACTTC,CASSPRDLGEQYF
.,TRBV2,TRBJ1-3,15,.,TGTGCCAGCACCCTGGGGCAGGGATCGGGAAACACCATATATTTT,CASTLGQGSGNTIYF
.,TRBV27,TRBJ2-7,15,.,TGTGCCAGCCAGGCCGGGGACATTGAAGGAGACGAGCAGTACTTC,CASQAGDIEGDEQYF
.,TRBV6-5,TRBJ1-6,14,few,TGTGCCAGCAGTTACCAACGGGGGAGCTCACCCCTCCACTTT,CASSYQRGSSPLHF
.,TRBV13,TRBJ2-2,14,.,TGTGCCAGCAGCTTAGAAGGAGACACCGGGGAGCTGTTTTTT,CASSLEGDTGELFF
TRBD1,TRBV2,TRBJ2-7,13,.,TGTGCCAGCAGCCGGGACAGGGGAGGAGAGCAGTACTTC,CASSRDRGGEQYF
TRBD1,TRBV5-1,TRBJ1-4,15,.,TGCGCCAGCAAACGGGCAGGGGGAGGCGGTGAAAAACTGTTTTTT,CASKRAGGGGEKLFF
TRBD2,TRBV6-4,TRBJ2-1,15,.,TGTGCCAGCAGTCTTACTAGCGTCCCCGGCAATGAGCAGTTCTTC,CASSLTSVPGNEQFF
.,TRBV19,TRBJ1-3,17,.,TGTGCCAGTAGTATAGAAGCCGGTTACGGCTCTGGAAACACCATATATTTT,CASSIEAGYGSGNTIYF
.,TRBV7-2,TRBJ2-7,13,.,TGTGCCAGCGGCCTTCCCGGGGTTGACGAGCAGTACTTC,CASGLPGVDEQYF
.,TRBV7-9,TRBJ1-1,14,.,TGTGCCAGCTCCTTATCCCTCGGGGACACTGAAGCTTTCTTT,CASSLSLGDTEAFF
.,TRBV7-6,TRBJ2-1,16,.,TGTGCCAGCAGCTCAGACCCGACTAGAGGTGCGAATGAGCAGTTCTTC,CASSSDPTRGANEQFF
TRBD2,TRBV13,TRBJ2-1,16,few,TGTGCCAGCAGCGCTGGTAGCGGGGGCCCCTACAATGAGCAGTTCTTC,CASSAGSGGPYNEQFF
.,TRBV28,TRBJ2-5,14,once,TGTGCCAGCAGCTACGACGGGGTCCAAGAGACCCAGTACTTC,CASSYDGVQETQYF
.,TRBV19,TRBJ2-3,14,.,TGTGCCAGTAGCCTTTCGGAGGCTTCAGATACGCAGTATTTT,CASSLSEASDTQYF
.,TRBV5-4,TRBJ2-2,12,.,TGTGCCAGCAGCTTGGGCGGGGGGGAGCTGTTTTTT,CASSLGGGELFF
TRBD1,TRBV5-1,TRBJ2-2,16,.,TGCGCCAGCAGGTCCGGGACAGGCTTATACACCGGGGAGCTGTTTTTT,CASRSGTGLYTGELFF
.,TRBV18,TRBJ1-1,13,.,TGTGCCAGCTCTTCTCGGAGGGAGGGGGAAGCTTTCTTT,CASSSRREGEAFF
.,TRBV9,TRBJ2-4,18,once,TGTGCCAGCATCCTTTACCGGGATCGAAAACTAGCCAAAAACATTCAGTACTTC,CASILYRDRKLAKNIQYF
.,TRBV3-1/TRBV3-2,TRBJ1-2,13,.,TGTGCCAGCAGCCCCGAGGCACACGATGGCTACACCTTC,CASSPEAHDGYTF
TRBD1,TRBV3-1/TRBV3-2,TRBJ1-2,16,.,TGTGCCAGCAGCCAAAATCGGCGCAGGGGGTACTATGGCTACACCTTC,CASSQNRRRGYYGYTF
TRBD1,TRBV5-1,TRBJ2-5,15,.,TGCGCCAGCAGCTCCTCCGGTGAGGGACAGGGGACCCAGTACTTC,CASSSSGEGQGTQYF